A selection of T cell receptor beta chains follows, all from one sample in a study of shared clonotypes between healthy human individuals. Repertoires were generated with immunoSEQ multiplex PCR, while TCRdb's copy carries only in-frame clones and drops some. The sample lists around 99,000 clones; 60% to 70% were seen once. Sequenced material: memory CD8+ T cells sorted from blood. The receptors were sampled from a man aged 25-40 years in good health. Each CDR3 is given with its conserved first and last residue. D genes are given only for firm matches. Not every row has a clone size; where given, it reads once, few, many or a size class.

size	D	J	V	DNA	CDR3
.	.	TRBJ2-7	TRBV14	TGTGCCAGCAGCCAAGCGTCACCGTACGAGCAGTACTTC	CASSQASPYEQYF
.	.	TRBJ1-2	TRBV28	TGTGCCAGCGGCACACAGTATGGCTACACCTTC	CASGTQYGYTF
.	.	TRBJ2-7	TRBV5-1	TGCGCCAGCAGCTTGGATGCGGCCTACGAGCAGTACTTC	CASSLDAAYEQYF
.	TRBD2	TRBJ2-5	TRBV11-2	TGTGCCAGCAGCGCCTTTTGGGGGAGGGGAGAGACCCAGTACTTC	CASSAFWGRGETQYF
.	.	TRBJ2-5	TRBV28	TGTGCCAGCAGCCCATTGTCAGGGACCCAGTACTTC	CASSPLSGTQYF
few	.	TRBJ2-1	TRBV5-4	TGTGCCAGCAGCGATTCGACTGACGTGAGGGGTAATGAGCAGTTCTTC	CASSDSTDVRGNEQFF
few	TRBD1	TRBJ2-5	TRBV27	TGTGCCAGCAGTTCGGGACAGTTTGAGACCCAGTACTTC	CASSSGQFETQYF
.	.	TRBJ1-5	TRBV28	TGTGCCAGCAGAAGGGGACATTCTCAGCCCCAGCATTTT	CASRRGHSQPQHF
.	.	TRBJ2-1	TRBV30	TGTGCCTGGAGTATCGGCTCGGGGGATGAGCAGTTCTTC	CAWSIGSGDEQFF
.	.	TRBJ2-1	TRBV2	TGTGCCAGCAGTGAAGGACCAAGCTCCTACAATGAGCAGTTCTTC	CASSEGPSSYNEQFF
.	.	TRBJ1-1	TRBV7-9	TGTGCCAGCAGTTCATGGGAATCAGAAGCTTTCTTT	CASSSWESEAFF
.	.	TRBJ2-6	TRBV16	TGTGCCAGCAGCGCCAGTATTTCTGGGGCCAACGTCCTGACTTTC	CASSASISGANVLTF
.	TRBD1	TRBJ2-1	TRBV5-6	TGTGCCAGCAGCTTGCAGGGGGCCAATGAGCAGTTCTTC	CASSLQGANEQFF
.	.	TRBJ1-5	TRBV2	TGTGCCAGCAGTGAAGGGGAGGTCCTCGGACAGCCCCAGCATTTT	CASSEGEVLGQPQHF
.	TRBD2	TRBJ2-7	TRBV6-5	TGTGCCAGCAGTTACTCCTCTAGCGGAAACTACGAGCAGTACTTC	CASSYSSSGNYEQYF
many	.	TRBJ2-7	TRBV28	TGTGCCAGCAGTTCCGATGGAGTCGGCAGTTACTCCTACGAGCAGTACTTC	CASSSDGVGSYSYEQYF
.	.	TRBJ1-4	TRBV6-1	TGTGCCAGCAGTGAACTTAAGGGGTCAGGTGAAAAACTGTTTTTT	CASSELKGSGEKLFF
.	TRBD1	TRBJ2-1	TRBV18	TGTGCCAGCTCACCTGGGGCAGGGGGCTACAATGAGCAGTTCTTC	CASSPGAGGYNEQFF
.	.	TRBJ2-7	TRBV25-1	TGTGCCAGCAGTGAATCTGATAGAACCTACGAGCAGTACTTC	CASSESDRTYEQYF
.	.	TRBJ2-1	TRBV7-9	TGTGCCAGCAGGGGTGGTCGGATTGAGCAGTTCTTC	CASRGGRIEQFF
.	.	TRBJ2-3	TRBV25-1	TGTGCCAGCAGTGAATGGGGAAGCGGGTCTGCTAGCACAGATACGCAGTATTTT	CASSEWGSGSASTDTQYF
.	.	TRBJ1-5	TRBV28	TGTGCCAGCAGTTGGATTGGACAGAGCAATCAGCCCCAGCATTTT	CASSWIGQSNQPQHF
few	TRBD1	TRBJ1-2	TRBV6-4	TGTGCCAGCAGTGACTCGACAGGGAATGGCTACACCTTC	CASSDSTGNGYTF